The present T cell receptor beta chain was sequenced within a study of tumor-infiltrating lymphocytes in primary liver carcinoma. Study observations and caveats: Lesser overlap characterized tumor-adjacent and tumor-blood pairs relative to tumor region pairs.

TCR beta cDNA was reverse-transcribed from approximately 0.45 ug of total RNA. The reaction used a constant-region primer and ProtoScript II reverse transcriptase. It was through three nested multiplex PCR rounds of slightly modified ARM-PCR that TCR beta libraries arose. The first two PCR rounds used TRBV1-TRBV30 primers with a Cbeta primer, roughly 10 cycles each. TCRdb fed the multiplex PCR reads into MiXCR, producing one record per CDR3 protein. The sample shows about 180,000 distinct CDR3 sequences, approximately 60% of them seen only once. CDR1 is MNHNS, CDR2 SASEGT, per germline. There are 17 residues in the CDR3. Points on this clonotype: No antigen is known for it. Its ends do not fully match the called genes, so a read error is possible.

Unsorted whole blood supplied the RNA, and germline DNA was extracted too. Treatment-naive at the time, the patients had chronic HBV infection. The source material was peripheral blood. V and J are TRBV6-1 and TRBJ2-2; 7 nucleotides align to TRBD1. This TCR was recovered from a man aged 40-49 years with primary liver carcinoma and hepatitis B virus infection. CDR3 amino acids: CASSDRDNDPNSGELFF. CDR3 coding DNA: TGTGCCAGCAGCGACAGGGATAACGACCCGAACAGCGGGGAGCTGTTTTTT.